A selection of T cell receptor beta chains follows, all from one sample in a study of T cells after yellow fever vaccination. TCRdb independently ran MiXCR on the 5' RACE reads; one entry per CDR3 protein. The sample includes 300,000 to 400,000 distinct CDR3 sequences, roughly 6.1% of them seen just once. The specimen comprised PBMCs, sampled 5 days after the yellow fever booster vaccination. Receptor source: a man aged 25 to 40 who received the YFV17D yellow fever vaccine. CDR3s include the opening cysteine and the closing phenylalanine or tryptophan. Fields, in order: D gene, clone size, V gene, J gene, CDR3 protein, CDR3 DNA. A D gene is named only where the DNA matches it firmly. Expanded clones get a size class; other rows say once, few or many, or leave the size out.

>.|few|TRBV12-3/TRBV12-4|TRBJ2-7
CASSFGGTEQYF
TGTGCCAGCAGTTTCGGGGGTACCGAGCAGTACTTC
>.|few|TRBV23-1|TRBJ2-3
CASSPTGETCTDTQYF
TGCGCCAGCAGTCCCACAGGCGAAACCTGCACAGATACGCAGTATTTT
>.|many|TRBV7-9|TRBJ2-5
CASSPPMETQYF
TGTGCCAGCAGCCCCCCAATGGAGACCCAGTACTTC
>.|many|TRBV7-2|TRBJ2-7
CASSPDRNYEQYF
TGTGCCAGCAGCCCGGACAGAAACTACGAGCAGTACTTC
>.|.|TRBV21-1|TRBJ2-1
CASSKGLPLTDEQFF
TGTGCCAGCAGCAAAGGACTACCCCTTACCGATGAGCAGTTCTTC
>.|many|TRBV4-3|TRBJ2-7
CASSQDVNSYEQYF
TGCGCCAGCAGCCAAGACGTCAACTCCTACGAGCAGTACTTC
>.|many|TRBV7-2|TRBJ1-1
CASSLGGVNTEAFF
TGTGCCAGCAGCTTAGGGGGGGTGAACACTGAAGCTTTCTTT
>.|many|TRBV19|TRBJ2-1
CASTYRAANNEQFF
TGTGCCAGTACCTACAGGGCAGCCAACAATGAGCAGTTCTTC
>.|many|TRBV18|TRBJ2-3
CASSRDYYDTQYF
TGTGCCAGCTCACGGGATTATTACGATACGCAGTATTTT
>TRBD1|many|TRBV29-1|TRBJ2-7
CSAGTGVYEQYF
TGCAGCGCCGGGACAGGAGTCTACGAGCAGTACTTC
>TRBD2|many|TRBV7-9|TRBJ2-3
CASSSTESGGTQYF
TGTGCCAGCAGCTCCACTGAGTCGGGGGGTACGCAGTATTTT
>.|many|TRBV5-5|TRBJ2-1
CASVSRGRQEVYEQFF
TGTGCCAGCGTATCTAGAGGACGCCAGGAAGTCTATGAGCAGTTCTTC
>TRBD2|.|TRBV3-1|TRBJ2-5
CASSQLAGGGETQYF
TGTGCCAGCAGCCAACTAGCGGGAGGAGGGGAGACCCAGTACTTC
>TRBD2|few|TRBV19|TRBJ2-3
CASPLADTDTQYF
TGTGCCAGTCCACTAGCGGACACAGATACGCAGTATTTT
>.|many|TRBV28|TRBJ2-5
CASKDEQETQYF
TGTGCCAGCAAGGACGAGCAAGAGACCCAGTACTTC
>TRBD1|.|TRBV7-2|TRBJ1-2
CASSTGQGAYGYTF
TGTGCCAGCAGCACTGGACAGGGGGCGTATGGCTACACCTTC
>TRBD1|few|TRBV6-2/TRBV6-3|TRBJ2-7
CATETGDSYEQYF
TGTGCCACCGAGACAGGGGACTCCTACGAGCAGTACTTC
>TRBD1|few|TRBV20-1|TRBJ1-5
CSARNRGGSNQPQHF
TGCAGTGCTAGAAACAGGGGGGGCAGCAATCAGCCCCAGCATTTT
>TRBD1|.|TRBV5-1|TRBJ1-1
CASSWGQGGTEAFF
TGCGCCAGCAGCTGGGGACAGGGGGGCACTGAAGCTTTCTTT
>.|many|TRBV2|TRBJ2-1
CASSADSFLYNEQFF
TGTGCCAGCAGCGCGGACAGCTTCCTCTACAATGAGCAGTTCTTC
>.|many|TRBV4-3|TRBJ2-1
CASSQEYAWTINEQFF
TGCGCCAGCAGCCAAGAGTACGCGTGGACTATCAATGAGCAGTTCTTC
>TRBD1|few|TRBV6-1|TRBJ2-7
CASSRGTGSSYEQYF
TGTGCCAGCAGCCGTGGGACAGGGAGCTCCTACGAGCAGTACTTC
>TRBD2|few|TRBV2|TRBJ2-1
CASSEGGVGRTDEQFF
TGTGCCAGCAGTGAGGGGGGGGTAGGGAGAACGGATGAGCAGTTCTTC
>.|few|TRBV7-2|TRBJ2-7
CASSLVLAPSSYEQYF
TGTGCCAGCAGCTTAGTTTTGGCCCCAAGCTCCTACGAGCAGTACTTC
>TRBD2|few|TRBV30|TRBJ2-2
CANRAGVNTGELFF
TGTGCCAACCGAGCGGGAGTCAACACCGGGGAGCTGTTTTTT
>.|few|TRBV9|TRBJ1-2
CASTRKMGGLGYTF
TGTGCCAGCACCCGCAAAATGGGAGGGCTGGGCTACACCTTC
>.|many|TRBV4-3|TRBJ2-7
CASSQDGADSYEQYF
TGCGCCAGCAGCCAAGATGGGGCCGACTCCTACGAGCAGTACTTC
>.|few|TRBV12-3/TRBV12-4|TRBJ2-3
CASKPGRLGTDTQYF
TGTGCCAGCAAACCGGGCCGACTAGGCACAGATACGCAGTATTTT
>.|.|TRBV6-6|TRBJ2-4
CASRNGDIQYF
TGTGCCAGCAGGAACGGAGACATTCAGTACTTC
>.|few|TRBV5-8|TRBJ2-7
CASSFKIQGAEQYF
TGTGCCAGCAGCTTCAAAATACAGGGCGCCGAGCAGTACTTC
>.|.|TRBV5-4|TRBJ2-3
CASSPSLDTQYF
TGTGCCAGCAGCCCCTCGTTAGATACGCAGTATTTT
>TRBD2|few|TRBV9|TRBJ2-7
CASSIQEEREPYEQYF
TGTGCCAGCAGCATCCAGGAGGAGCGGGAGCCTTACGAGCAGTACTTC
>TRBD1|many|TRBV7-2|TRBJ1-2
CASSPLTGGSYGYTF
TGTGCCAGCAGCCCCCTGACAGGGGGATCCTATGGCTACACCTTC
>.|few|TRBV27|TRBJ2-5
CASSPTYQETQYF
TGTGCCAGCAGTCCAACGTACCAAGAGACCCAGTACTTC
>.|many|TRBV5-1|TRBJ2-4
CASSLAGTGDIQYF
TGCGCCAGCAGCTTGGCAGGGACGGGGGACATTCAGTACTTC
>TRBD1|few|TRBV20-1|TRBJ2-1
CSARGTGGYEQFF
TGCAGTGCTAGGGGGACAGGGGGCTATGAGCAGTTCTTC
>.|few|TRBV19|TRBJ2-3
CASSIYGTDTQYF
TGTGCCAGTAGTATTTACGGCACAGATACGCAGTATTTT
>.|.|TRBV5-1|TRBJ2-7
CASSPLGRGNSYEQYF
TGCGCCAGCAGCCCCTTGGGACGGGGGAATTCCTACGAGCAGTACTTC
>TRBD2|few|TRBV18|TRBJ2-7
CASSQGVGAGAFYEQYF
TGTGCCAGCTCACAAGGGGTCGGAGCGGGAGCTTTCTACGAGCAGTACTTC
>TRBD2|many|TRBV29-1|TRBJ2-1
CSVDRTSGYNEQFF
TGCAGCGTTGACCGGACTAGCGGATACAATGAGCAGTTCTTC
>.|many|TRBV29-1|TRBJ2-1
CSVEGSGGLGYNEQFF
TGCAGCGTTGAAGGTAGTGGGGGGCTGGGCTACAATGAGCAGTTCTTC
>.|many|TRBV20-1|TRBJ2-1
CSATGINEQFF
TGCAGTGCTACAGGGATAAATGAGCAGTTCTTC